These T cell receptor beta chains were read from a single sample in a study of blood T cell repertoires in COVID-19. Generated by immunoSEQ multiplex PCR, the TCRdb table keeps only in-frame clones and is missing some. In the table there are some 250,000 clones, 65% to 90% of which are singletons. The sample comprised PBMCs or T cells enriched from blood (not recorded which). All receptors come from a man between 18 and 29 years old who had recovered from COVID-19. Each CDR3 is given without its conserved first and last residue. Each record gives: V gene, J gene, CDR3 protein.

>TRBV28|TRBJ1-3
ASSLPPSGSSGNTIY
>TRBV24-1|TRBJ2-3
ATSGIDRALDTQY
>TRBV3-1/TRBV3-2|TRBJ1-4
ASSQDSYEKLF
>TRBV29-1|TRBJ1-6
SVALGPYSPLH
>TRBV7-2|TRBJ2-7
ASSLAGQDLYEQY
>TRBV2|TRBJ1-5
ASSRNRVDQPQH
>TRBV19|TRBJ2-3
ASSIGAQGGTDTQY
>TRBV2|TRBJ1-2
ASTIGGSGGYT
>TRBV15|TRBJ2-1
ATSRGQLAGANEQF
>TRBV2|TRBJ1-1
ASRRGDTEAF
>TRBV28|TRBJ2-2
ASRGQGIPGELF
>TRBV11-2|TRBJ2-7
ASSLGELAGAGQY
>TRBV28|TRBJ2-7
ASSLGLPYEQY